This entry concerns a single T cell receptor beta chain. What it recognizes is unknown. RNA transcripts were the template for amplifying TCR beta CDR3 regions. Using the HTBI primer set, a first-round RT-PCR was run on the TCR CDR3. TCRdb ran MiXCR on the multiplex PCR reads and lists one entry per CDR3 protein. Of about 210,000 distinct CDR3 sequences in the sample, under 20% were seen once. Those patients with uncontrolled infection, other autoimmune disease, pregnancy or lactation were excluded. Diagnoses were established using clinical symptoms, serum thyroxine and TRAb, thyroid ultrasound and orbital computed tomography. The sample originates from a study of T cells in Graves' hyperthyroidism and ophthalmopathy. General study findings and limits: From stable hyperthyroidism, ophthalmopathy was set apart by a 13 V-J model. Expanded thyroid clonotypes (above 0.001) were mostly also found in blood.

The CDR3 length is 13 residues. Trimming took 3 bases from V and 4 from J, leaving 7 bases between them. The germline V gene has CDR1 KGHSH and CDR2 LQKENI. The TCR originated in a middle-aged man with Graves' hyperthyroidism. The sample consisted of blood. The rearrangement uses TRBV18 and TRBJ1-5; D gene uncertain. CDR3 DNA: TGTGCCAGCTCACCTAGTCAGAATCAGCCCCAGCATTTT. It codes for CASSPSQNQPQHF.